The TCR beta chain described here comes from a study of T cell responses to AZD1222 COVID-19 vaccine. Study-wide results and limits: Mostly white British, mostly female donors; authors suggested clonal diversity may be underestimated.

The CDR3 is 16 residues long. Trimming took 0 bases from V and 2 from J, leaving 12 bases between them. CDR1 is SGHKS and CDR2 is YYEKEE in the germline V gene (reference sequence). Method: immunoSEQ multiplex PCR; TCRdb's copy keeps in-frame clones and lacks some. The data contain a few hundred thousand clones, 93% of them singletons. Only one count was recorded for this clone. Its antigen is currently unknown. The genes are TRBV5-5 and TRBJ2-1, with D perhaps TRBD1 (5 bases). This sample comprised peripheral blood, obtained on day 0 of AZD1222 vaccination. The sequence was collected from an adult in good health. CDR3 bases: TGTGCCAGCAGCTTGGAGTCGGCCAGGGCCTACAATGAGCAGTTCTTC. Residues: CASSLESARAYNEQFF.